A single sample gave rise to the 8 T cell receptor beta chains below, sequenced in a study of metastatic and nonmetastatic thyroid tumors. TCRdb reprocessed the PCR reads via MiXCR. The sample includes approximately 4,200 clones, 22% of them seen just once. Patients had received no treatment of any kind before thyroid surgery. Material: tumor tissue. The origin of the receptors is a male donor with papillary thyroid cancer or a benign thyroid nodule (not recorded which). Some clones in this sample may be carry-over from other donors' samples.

This CDR3 is CASSLASRGADTQYF. In DNA form, the CDR3 reads TGCGCCAGCAGCTTGGCCTCGAGGGGCGCAGATACGCAGTATTTT. The chain recombines TRBV5-1 with TRBJ2-3, with D perhaps being TRBD1 or TRBD2 (5 bases each). Looked up from germline, CDR1 is SGHRS and CDR2 is YFSETQ. This CDR3 comprises 15 residues. V dropped 0 bases and J dropped 4 bases, with 12 bases sitting between them.

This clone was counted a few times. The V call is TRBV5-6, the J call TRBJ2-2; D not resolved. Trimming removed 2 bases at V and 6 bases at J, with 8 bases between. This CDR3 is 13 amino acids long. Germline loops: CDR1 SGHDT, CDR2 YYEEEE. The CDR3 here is CASSFGFPGELFF. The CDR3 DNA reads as TGTGCCAGCAGCTTCGGGTTTCCCGGGGAGCTGTTTTTT.

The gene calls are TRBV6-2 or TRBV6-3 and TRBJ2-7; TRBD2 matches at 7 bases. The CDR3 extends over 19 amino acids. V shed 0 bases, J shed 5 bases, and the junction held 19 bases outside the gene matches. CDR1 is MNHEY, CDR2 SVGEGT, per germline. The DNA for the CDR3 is TGTGCCAGCAGTTACTCTAACCCCCTAGCGGTAGGGCCCTGGGACGAGCAGTACTTC. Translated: CASSYSNPLAVGPWDEQYF.

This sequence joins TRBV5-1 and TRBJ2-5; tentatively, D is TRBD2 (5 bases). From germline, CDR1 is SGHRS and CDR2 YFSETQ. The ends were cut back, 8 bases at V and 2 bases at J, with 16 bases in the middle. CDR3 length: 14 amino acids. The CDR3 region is CARARRVGQETQYF. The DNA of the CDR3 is TGCGCCAGAGCCCGGCGGGTTGGGCAAGAGACCCAGTACTTC.

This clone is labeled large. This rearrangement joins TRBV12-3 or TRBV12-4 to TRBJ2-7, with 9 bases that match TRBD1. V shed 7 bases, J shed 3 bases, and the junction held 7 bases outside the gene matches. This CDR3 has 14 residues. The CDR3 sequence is CASTPPDRGYEQYF. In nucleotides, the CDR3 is TGTGCCAGCACCCCCCCGGACAGGGGCTACGAGCAGTACTTC.

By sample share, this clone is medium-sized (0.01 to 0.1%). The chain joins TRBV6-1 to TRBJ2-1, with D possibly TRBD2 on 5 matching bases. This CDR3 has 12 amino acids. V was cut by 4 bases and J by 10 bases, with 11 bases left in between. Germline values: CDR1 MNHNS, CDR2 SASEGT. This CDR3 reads CASSARPGEQFF. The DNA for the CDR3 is TGTGCCAGCAGTGCCCGCCCGGGAGAGCAGTTCTTC.

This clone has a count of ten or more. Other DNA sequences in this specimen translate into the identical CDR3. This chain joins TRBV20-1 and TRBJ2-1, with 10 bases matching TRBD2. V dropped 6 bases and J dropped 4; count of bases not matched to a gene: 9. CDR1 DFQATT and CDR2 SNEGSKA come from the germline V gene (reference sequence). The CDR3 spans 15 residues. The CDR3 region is CSAPLRTSGYNEQFF. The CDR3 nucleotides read TGCAGTGCCCCCCTTCGGACTAGCGGTTACAATGAGCAGTTCTTC.

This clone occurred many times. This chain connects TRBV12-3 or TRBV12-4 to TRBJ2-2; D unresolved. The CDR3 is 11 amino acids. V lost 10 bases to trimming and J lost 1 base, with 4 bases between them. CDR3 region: CAIRNTGELFF. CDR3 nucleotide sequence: TGTGCCATCCGGAACACCGGGGAGCTGTTTTTT.